This TCR beta chain derives from a study of T cell responses to AZD1222 COVID-19 vaccine. Findings and limits, study-wide: Regions left unmutated in variants are reportedly the target of nearly half of spike-specific TCRs. In all cases, repertoires were sampled only after the peak T cell response. Spike-specific TCR breadth and depth rose after two AZD1222 doses. The donors showed a predominance of white British ancestry and of females, with possible underestimation of clonal diversity.

The CDR3 contains 18 residues. The germline V gene has CDR1 MNHNS and CDR2 SASEGT. V lost 0 bases, J lost 3 bases, and 14 bases stayed unmatched. Measured with immunoSEQ multiplex PCR; TCRdb has only the in-frame clones, and not every one. This table has some 140,000 clones, around 90% appearing once. About this clone itself: Antigen unknown.

The clonotype comes from an adult in good health. The sample consisted of peripheral blood, taken on day 0 of AZD1222 vaccination. The chain has TRBV6-1 and TRBJ2-7, with TRBD1 matching 7 bases. This chain's CDR3 is CASSEARAPTGSHYEQYF. CDR3 nucleotides: TGTGCCAGCAGTGAAGCGAGGGCCCCGACAGGGTCCCACTACGAGCAGTACTTC.